Following are 32 T cell receptor beta chains from one sample sequenced in a study of chemoradiotherapy in HPV16-positive cancers. Clones were sequenced by immunoSEQ multiplex PCR, and TCRdb holds only the in-frame ones, with some missing. The data hold around 20,000 clones, with about 90% observed a single time. The specimen comprised blood, sampled from a patient who underwent chemoradiotherapy. The source is a human donor with HPV-associated anogenital cancer.

The CDR3 nucleotides read TGCAGCGTCCCTTCAGGGGGTGGAATCACTAACTATGGCTACACCTTC. This gives the protein CSVPSGGGITNYGYTF. V is TRBV29-1 and J is TRBJ1-2; 7 bases fit TRBD1. CDR1 and CDR2 from the germline V gene are SQVTM and ANQGSEA. This CDR3 is built from 16 residues. Trimming at V came to 6 bases and at J to 0 bases, leaving 13 bases not matched to a gene.

The chain employs TRBV2 and TRBJ2-2; 10 bases match TRBD1. This CDR3 has 15 residues. J lost 3 bases, V lost 6 bases, and 4 bases had no gene match. Per the germline V gene, CDR1 is SNHLY and CDR2 is FYNNEI. In DNA, the CDR3 is TGTGCCAGCAGGACCGGGACAGGGGACACCGGGGAGCTGTTTTTT. Translated, it gives CASRTGTGDTGELFF.

V and J are TRBV10-2 and TRBJ2-3; 12 bases map to TRBD2. Germline-derived CDR1 and CDR2 are WSHSY and SAAADI. V lost 5 bases, J lost 5 bases, and 8 bases stayed unmatched. This CDR3 region has 16 residues. The CDR3 region has the DNA TGCGCCAGCAGTCCTTCTAGCGGGGGGGTGGGAGATACGCAGTATTTT. Its translation is CASSPSSGGVGDTQYF.

The V and J genes are TRBV5-6 and TRBJ1-2; perhaps TRBD1 as D (6 bases). The CDR3 extends over 16 amino acids. V was clipped by 4 bases and J by 4 bases, with 20 bases between them. Germline CDR1 and CDR2: SGHDT and YYEEEE. The chain's CDR3 is CASSLTRTDRGYGYTF. DNA for the CDR3: TGTGCCAGCAGCCTGACTCGGACAGACCGGGGCTATGGCTACACCTTC. The full variable domain, completed using reference TRBV5-6 and TRBJ1-2, is DAGVTQSPTHLIKTRGQQVTLRCSPKSGHDTVSWYQQALGQGPQFIFQYYEEEERQRGNFPDRFSGHQFPNYSSELNVNALLLGDSALYLCASSLTRTDRGYGYTFGSGTRLTVV.

The CDR3 DNA follows: TGTGCCAGTAAATCGTTGGGACAGGGGACCCTCCATTATGGCTACACCTTC. It translates to CASKSLGQGTLHYGYTF. This chain connects TRBV19 to TRBJ1-2, with 10 positions matching TRBD1. Germline V CDR1 and CDR2: LNHDA, SQIVND (reference sequence). Trimming at V came to 7 bases and at J to 5 bases, leaving 16 bases not matched to a gene. There are 17 residues in the CDR3.

This chain uses TRBV15 with TRBJ2-6; 7 bases are a match to TRBD1. V lost 3 bases, J lost 4 bases, and 6 bases stayed unmatched. The germline V gene has CDR1 LNHNV and CDR2 YYDKDF (reference sequence). This CDR3 comprises 16 residues. The CDR3 sequence is CATSSPQGPGANVLTF. In nucleotides, the CDR3 is TGTGCCACCAGCAGCCCACAGGGGCCCGGGGCCAACGTCCTGACTTTC. Looking up the rest from reference TRBV15 and TRBJ2-6 gives the full variable domain: DAMVIQNPRYQVTQFGKPVTLSCSQTLNHNVMYWYQQKSSQAPKLLFHYYDKDFNNEADTPDNFQSRRPNTSFCFLDIRSPGLGDTAMYLCATSSPQGPGANVLTFGAGSRLTVL.

The genes are TRBV27 and TRBJ2-2, with D perhaps TRBD1 or TRBD2 (5 bases each). CDR3 length: 14 residues. Trimming stripped 3 bases from V and 4 bases from J, with 9 bases between. Germline CDR1 and CDR2: MNHEY and SMNVEV (reference sequence). For the CDR3, the DNA is TGTGCCAGCAGTTTCGGGGCGGCCACCGGGGAGCTGTTTTTT. Translation: CASSFGAATGELFF.

CDR3 DNA sequence: TGTGCCAGCAGCTTAGATTGGCAGGGGGCCGCTGGGGCCAACGTCCTGACTTTC. This codes for CASSLDWQGAAGANVLTF. V gene TRBV7-8 combines with J gene TRBJ2-6, with 8 bases identical to TRBD1. The germline V gene has CDR1 SGHVS and CDR2 FQNEAQ. J gave up 2 bases and V 1 base, and 7 bases lay outside the gene matches. This CDR3 is 18 amino acids long.

V usage is TRBV5-4 and J usage is TRBJ1-2, with a weak D call TRBD1 (5 bases). The CDR3 contains 14 residues. The germline V gene has CDR1 SGHNT and CDR2 YYREEE (reference sequence). V shed 0 bases and J shed 3 bases, with 9 bases lying between them. The CDR3 sequence is CASSLEGRDYGYTF. CDR3 bases: TGTGCCAGCAGCTTGGAAGGCAGGGACTATGGCTACACCTTC.

This chain uses TRBV29-1 with TRBJ2-3; D possibly corresponds to TRBD2 (7 bases). The germline gives CDR1 SQVTM, CDR2 ANQGSEA. V was shortened by 4 bases and J by 4 bases, with 15 bases between the two germline ends. There are 14 residues in the CDR3. CDR3 coding DNA: TGCAGCGTTGTATTCGTGGGGGGGCCAGATACGCAGTATTTT. Its translation is CSVVFVGGPDTQYF.

The CDR3, as DNA: TGTGCCAGCAGCGTTACTAGCGGGGACACCGGGGAGCTGTTTTTT. It encodes CASSVTSGDTGELFF. The chain joins TRBV9 to TRBJ2-2; 10 nucleotides align to TRBD2. CDR3 length: 15 residues. The V segment lost 2 bases and the J segment 3 bases; nucleotides outside the gene matches: 1. CDR1 is SGDLS, CDR2 YYNGEE, per germline.

In its sample, this clone was seen once. V usage is TRBV11-2 and J usage is TRBJ2-2; D is perhaps TRBD1 (6 bases). The CDR3 contains 14 residues. Trimming took off 2 bases at V and 4 bases at J, with 8 bases between the two ends. Germline V gene sequence: CDR1 SGHAT, CDR2 FQNNGV. CDR3 coding DNA: TGTGCCAGCAGCTTACAGGGGTTCACCGGGGAGCTGTTTTTT. It translates to CASSLQGFTGELFF. The whole variable domain, remainder taken from reference TRBV11-2 and TRBJ2-2, is EAGVAQSPRYKIIEKRQSVAFWCNPISGHATLYWYQQILGQGPKLLIQFQNNGVVDDSQLPKDRFSAERLKGVDSTLKIQPAKLEDSAVYLCASSLQGFTGELFFGEGSRLTVL.

The V and J genes are TRBV2 and TRBJ2-5; D is possibly TRBD1 or TRBD2 (5 bases each). Trimming shortened V by 5 bases and J by 2 bases, and 9 bases separated the two germline ends. CDR1 is SNHLY, CDR2 FYNNEI, per germline. CDR3 length: 13 amino acids. CDR3 DNA sequence: TGTGCCAGCAGTTTGGGACGTCAAGAGACCCAGTACTTC. It specifies CASSLGRQETQYF.

The chain has TRBV5-4 and TRBJ2-7; D unresolved. The CDR3 has 15 amino acids. V lost 7 bases and J lost 0, with 17 bases in between. Germline assignment: CDR1 SGHNT and CDR2 YYREEE (reference sequence). In DNA form, the CDR3 reads TGTGCCAGCTCGTCACCGAGTGGTAACTCCTACGAGCAGTACTTC. Its translation is CASSSPSGNSYEQYF. Supplemented by reference TRBV5-4 and TRBJ2-7, the full variable domain reads ETGVTQSPTHLIKTRGQQVTLRCSSQSGHNTVSWYQQALGQGPQFIFQYYREEENGRGNFPPRFSGLQFPNYSSELNVNALELDDSALYLCASSSPSGNSYEQYFGPGTRLTVT.

V is TRBV30 and J is TRBJ1-1, with TRBD1 matching over 8 bases. CDR3 length equals 14 residues. The germline gives CDR1 GTSNPN, CDR2 SVGIG (reference sequence). After removal of 3 bases from V and 4 bases from J, the junction contained 7 bases not matched to a gene. The chain's CDR3 is CAWRPTGGFTEAFF. DNA for the CDR3: TGTGCCTGGAGACCAACAGGGGGGTTCACTGAAGCTTTCTTT.

CDR3 amino acids: CASSAISSQTNTGELFF. In nucleotides, the CDR3 is TGTGCCAGCAGCGCAATATCCTCCCAAACCAACACCGGGGAGCTGTTTTTT. The V and J genes are TRBV13 and TRBJ2-2; D remains unclear. The ends were cut back, 5 bases at V and 2 bases at J, with 18 bases in the middle. CDR1 is PRHDT, CDR2 FYEKMQ, per germline (reference sequence). This CDR3 comprises 17 residues.

The chain is built from TRBV11-2 and TRBJ2-3; 13 bases line up with TRBD2. The CDR3 runs to 15 residues. V gave up 3 bases and J gave up 10 bases; unmatched junction bases: 7. Germline V gene lookup returns CDR1 SGHAT and CDR2 FQNNGV. CDR3: CASSFGLAGVDAQYF. CDR3 coding DNA: TGTGCCAGCAGCTTCGGACTAGCGGGGGTTGACGCGCAGTATTTT.

The chain recombines TRBV6-1 with TRBJ1-1, with D perhaps matching TRBD1 (5 bases). Trimming stripped 0 bases from V and 0 bases from J, with 8 bases between. The CDR3 spans 15 residues. Looked up from germline, CDR1 is MNHNS and CDR2 is SASEGT. CDR3 DNA: TGTGCCAGCAGTGAAGCCGACAGAATGAACACTGAAGCTTTCTTT. Translating gives CASSEADRMNTEAFF.

This clone was observed a handful of times. The rearrangement joins TRBV28 to TRBJ1-2, with a weak D call TRBD1 (6 bases). The germline gives CDR1 MDHEN, CDR2 SYDVKM. The V and J ends lost 9 bases and 0 bases respectively, with 8 bases between them. This CDR3 spans 12 amino acids. The CDR3 protein is CASHRANYGYTF. CDR3 in DNA: TGTGCCAGTCACAGGGCTAACTATGGCTACACCTTC.

The chain carries TRBV11-2 and TRBJ1-4; D is perhaps TRBD1 (6 bases). V lost 3 bases to trimming and J lost 1 base, with 9 bases between them. Per germline, CDR1 SGHAT and CDR2 FQNNGV. This CDR3 region has 15 residues. CDR3 region: CASSLGGVTNEKLFF. The CDR3 nucleotides read TGTGCCAGCAGCTTGGGGGGCGTAACTAATGAAAAACTGTTTTTT. Complete variable domain (other parts from reference TRBV11-2 and TRBJ1-4): EAGVAQSPRYKIIEKRQSVAFWCNPISGHATLYWYQQILGQGPKLLIQFQNNGVVDDSQLPKDRFSAERLKGVDSTLKIQPAKLEDSAVYLCASSLGGVTNEKLFFGSGTQLSVL.

This sequence joins TRBV7-2 and TRBJ2-7, with 9 positions matching TRBD2. The CDR3 has 14 amino acids. Per germline, CDR1 SGHTA and CDR2 FQGNSA. V trimming: 5 bases; J trimming: 7 bases; junction bases outside the gene matches: 9. The CDR3 DNA reads as TGTGCCAGCAGCCGCGGGGGGGCTATGCGGGAGCAGTACTTC. Translating gives CASSRGGAMREQYF.

V is TRBV19 and J is TRBJ1-5; D is uncertain. The CDR3 runs to 15 residues. With 4 bases removed from V and 0 bases from J, the gap between germline ends came to 10 bases. Germline lookup yields CDR1 LNHDA and CDR2 SQIVND (reference sequence). CDR3 DNA sequence: TGTGCCAGTAGTAGAGGAACAGTTAGCAATCAGCCCCAGCATTTT. The encoded protein is CASSRGTVSNQPQHF.

The V call is TRBV2, the J call TRBJ1-2; D is perhaps TRBD1 (5 bases). Germline V gene lookup returns CDR1 SNHLY and CDR2 FYNNEI. The CDR3 is 14 residues long. The V end was cut by 5 bases, the J end by 0 bases, with 10 bases between. The CDR3 DNA follows: TGTGCCAGCAGTTCAGGGCAGGCTAACTATGGCTACACCTTC. Translation gives CASSSGQANYGYTF.

The rearrangement joins TRBV7-2 to TRBJ2-7; 9 nucleotides match TRBD2. The CDR3 sequence is 14 residues long. The junction had 8 bases not matched to a gene; V was cut back by 4 bases and J by 7 bases. Per germline, CDR1 SGHTA and CDR2 FQGNSA. CDR3 coding DNA: TGTGCCAGCAGCTCTCAGCGGGGGGTTTGGGAGCAGTACTTC. It encodes CASSSQRGVWEQYF. The full variable domain, completed using reference TRBV7-2 and TRBJ2-7, is GAGVSQSPSNKVTEKGKDVELRCDPISGHTALYWYRQSLGQGLEFLIYFQGNSAPDKSGLPSDRFSAERTGGSVSTLTIQRTQQEDSAVYLCASSSQRGVWEQYFGPGTRLTVT.

V gene TRBV27 combines with J gene TRBJ1-6; 7 bases match TRBD1. V lost 5 bases and J lost 5; bases outside the gene matches: 12. The CDR3 is made up of 17 amino acids. Germline-derived CDR1 and CDR2 are MNHEY and SMNVEV (reference sequence). CDR3 nucleotide sequence: TGTGCCAGCAGTCCCAGGGGGGAGGGATGGGATAATTCACCCCTCCACTTT. Its translation is CASSPRGEGWDNSPLHF.

The genes are TRBV7-2 and TRBJ2-1; TRBD2 matches at 8 bases. Germline CDR1 reads SGHTA; CDR2 reads FQGNSA. The junction had 16 bases not matched to a gene; V was cut back by 4 bases and J by 5 bases. This CDR3 is built from 18 residues. The chain's CDR3 is CASSWGGPGLVSNNEQFF. Here the CDR3 DNA reads TGTGCCAGCAGCTGGGGGGGCCCGGGACTAGTAAGTAACAATGAGCAGTTCTTC.

In DNA form, the CDR3 reads TGTGCCAGCAGGAGAGGGGGGGAGACCCAGTACTTC. Its translation is CASRRGGETQYF. V gene TRBV27 combines with J gene TRBJ2-5; D may be TRBD1 or TRBD2 (6 bases each). Germline V gene lookup returns CDR1 MNHEY and CDR2 SMNVEV (reference sequence). V was trimmed by 6 bases and J by 5 bases, leaving 10 bases between them. This CDR3 has 12 amino acids.

The chain recombines TRBV6-1 with TRBJ1-5; no definite D call. Germline V gives CDR1 MNHNS, CDR2 SASEGT. The CDR3 is 15 amino acids. Trimming cost V 6 bases and J 0 bases, with 12 bases left between them. The DNA of the CDR3 is TGTGCCAGCAGCTTGGACGGCTATAGCAATCAGCCCCAGCATTTT. Amino acids: CASSLDGYSNQPQHF.

The chain recombines TRBV30 with TRBJ2-3; weak D call: TRBD1 (5 bases). Germline V gene lookup returns CDR1 GTSNPN and CDR2 SVGIG (reference sequence). Trimming took 2 bases from V and 2 from J, leaving 14 bases between them. The CDR3 runs 15 residues. As DNA, the CDR3 is TGTGCCTGGAGTAACTTCTTGGGGCTCACAGATACGCAGTATTTT. Its protein is CAWSNFLGLTDTQYF.

The chain links TRBV5-5 to TRBJ1-5, with D perhaps matching TRBD1 (5 bases). There are 15 residues in the CDR3. Germline V gene lookup returns CDR1 SGHKS and CDR2 YYEKEE (reference sequence). The V gene lost 6 bases and the J gene lost 3 bases, with 16 bases spanning the gap. The CDR3 sequence: CASNPWQGDNQPQHF. In DNA form, the CDR3 reads TGTGCCAGCAACCCCTGGCAAGGGGACAATCAGCCCCAGCATTTT.

V gene TRBV6-5 combines with J gene TRBJ1-1, with unresolved D. Germline CDR1 is MNHEY and CDR2 is SVGAGI. With 6 bases removed from V and 1 base from J, the gap between germline ends came to 9 bases. This CDR3 contains 13 residues. For the CDR3, the DNA is TGTGCCAGCAGCCCGGGTGGGAACACTGAAGCTTTCTTT. It encodes CASSPGGNTEAFF.

V is TRBV5-1 and J is TRBJ2-1; TRBD1 agrees at 10 bases. The V segment lost 4 bases and the J segment 7 bases; nucleotides outside the gene matches: 8. This CDR3 has 15 residues. The germline V gene encodes CDR1 SGHRS and CDR2 YFSETQ. The CDR3 loop is CASSPGQGSLNEQFF. The CDR3 DNA follows: TGCGCCAGCAGCCCGGGACAGGGGTCTTTGAATGAGCAGTTCTTC.